The rows below give T cell receptor beta chains drawn from one sample of a study of blood T cell repertoires in COVID-19. Data came from immunoSEQ multiplex PCR; TCRdb stores just in-frame clones and leaves some out. The sample comprises a few hundred thousand clones, 85% of which are singletons, and around a sixth rests with the top ten. Sequenced input: PBMCs or T cells enriched from blood (not recorded which). These TCRs come from a man in his forties or fifties who had recovered from COVID-19. Both conserved end residues are part of each CDR3. A D gene is named only where the DNA matches it firmly. Some rows have no size entry. The others give once, few or many, or a class for an expanded clone.

.	TRBV11-1	TRBJ2-7	TRBD1	CASSSGQGSSYEQYF	TGTGCCAGCAGTTCGGGACAGGGCAGCTCCTACGAGCAGTACTTC
.	TRBV4-1	TRBJ1-3	TRBD1	CASSRSGGFSSGNTIYF	TGCGCCAGCAGCCGATCAGGGGGGTTTTCGTCTGGAAACACCATATATTTT
.	TRBV29-1	TRBJ2-7	TRBD1	CSVAAGGYEQYF	TGCAGCGTTGCGGCAGGGGGCTACGAGCAGTACTTC
.	TRBV6-5	TRBJ1-1	TRBD1	CASRRTGRRTEAFF	TGTGCCAGCAGGAGGACAGGGCGAAGGACTGAAGCTTTCTTT
.	TRBV7-2	TRBJ2-1	.	CASSWSLATYNEQFF	TGTGCCAGCAGCTGGAGTCTAGCGACCTACAATGAGCAGTTCTTC
.	TRBV7-2	TRBJ2-7	TRBD1	CASSLVGQGSEQYF	TGTGCCAGCAGCTTAGTGGGACAGGGCTCCGAGCAGTACTTC
once	TRBV5-6	TRBJ1-1	.	CASSLQFWQEPNTEAFF	TGTGCCAGCAGCTTGCAATTTTGGCAGGAACCGAACACTGAAGCTTTCTTT
once	TRBV28	TRBJ1-2	.	CASSPPTTVNYGYTF	TGTGCCAGCAGTCCCCCCACCACAGTAAACTATGGCTACACCTTC
.	TRBV3-1/TRBV3-2	TRBJ2-7	.	CASSQVTGTYEQYF	TGTGCCAGCAGCCAAGTCACAGGCACCTACGAGCAGTACTTC
.	TRBV10-1	TRBJ2-1	TRBD1	CASSESGQIGYNEQFF	TGCGCCAGCAGTGAGTCGGGACAGATTGGTTACAATGAGCAGTTCTTC
.	TRBV28	TRBJ1-2	TRBD1	CASSLSGGYVVGYTF	TGTGCCAGCAGTTTATCAGGGGGCTATGTAGTTGGCTACACCTTC